This T cell receptor beta chain comes out of a study of OX40 agonist ivuxolimab in advanced cancers. In the study overall: Ivuxolimab, which targeted the costimulatory receptor OX40 (CD134), was an agonistic, fully human IgG2 monoclonal antibody. Partial responses occurred in three dose-escalation patients: two with cutaneous melanoma and one with hepatocellular carcinoma. The point of sequencing TCRbeta in the periphery was to test whether ivuxolimab changed TCR sequence diversity and drove clonal T-cell expansion. Patients were allowed to have had prior anti-PD-1, anti-PD-L1 or anti-CTLA-4 therapy, and approximately 37% of the dose-escalation patients had been treated with checkpoint inhibitors. Among the roughly 54 dose-escalation patients, about 19 had hepatocellular carcinoma, around 15 melanoma, 9 renal cell carcinoma and 9 head and neck cancer. The paper reports the monotherapy dose-escalation portion (N of about 54 patients) of the phase I ivuxolimab trial. The dose-escalation cohort was about 83% male with a mean age of roughly 60 years, ranging from roughly 23 to 80. Intravenous ivuxolimab was administered to patients every 2 weeks at six dose levels: 0.01, 0.1, 0.3, 1.5, 3 and 10 mg/kg.

Spanning cysteine to phenylalanine, the CDR3 consists of 11 amino acids. The DNA shown is the 33-base CDR3, in frame from base 1. A distance of 4 bases separates the germline ends of V and J, which lose 3 bases and 5 bases respectively. CDR1 SEHNR and CDR2 FQNEAQ are derived from the germline V gene (reference sequence). What the work shows at the level of the full study, not this receptor alone: Clonal expansion of both CD4+ and CD8+ blood T cells was observed from baseline to week 6 at doses 0.1 to 3.0 mg/kg. The antigen specificity of the peripheral T cells that underwent clonal expansion was not determined. Low levels of normalized T-cell clonal expansion were also seen in some patients who did not respond. In partial responders in the 0.1-3.0 mg/kg groups, normalized peripheral clonal expansion was found to be among the lowest, especially among CD8+ T cells. On average, CD8+ T cells showed more expanded clones than CD4+ T cells after ivuxolimab.

The trial excluded patients who had a history of autoimmune disease or who were on systemic immunosuppression. In every dose cohort, peripheral blood was drawn for TCR sequencing at baseline, cycle 4 day 1, and cycle 7 day 1. Samples came from an open-label, multicenter, first-in-human phase I dose-escalation trial of ivuxolimab. Adults with locally advanced or metastatic head and neck squamous cell, hepatocellular, melanoma or renal cell carcinoma were enrolled in the trial. Before TCR sequencing, CD4+ T cells and CD8+ T cells from peripheral blood were sorted into separate populations. With respect to this clone: The antigen it binds to is not known. No much larger clone is present one base from it, and per-base qualities are unavailable.

Genomic DNA was extracted from sorted cells for sequencing of the TCRbeta CDR3 region. The immunoSEQ Assay was used for sequencing of TCRbeta CDR3 regions. TCRdb took this table from immuneACCESS and kept in-frame rearrangements with V and J called. Such tables lack part of the clones; where checked against another copy, unresolved V genes explain under half of the gap, and the rest is unexplained. For this sample there are about 73,000 clones; around nine tenths appear just once. Clones ranked in the top ten supply approximately 0.5% of the sample. The rearrangement combines TRBV7-9 with TRBJ2-5, with the D gene uncertain. This sequence originates from an adult with an advanced solid tumor such as melanoma, head and neck, liver or kidney cancer. The sample here was CD4+ or CD8+ T cells sorted from blood, taken in a trial of the OX40 agonist ivuxolimab. This receptor carries the CDR3 CASSFSETQYF. DNA sequence: TGTGCCAGCAGCTTCAGTGAGACCCAGTACTTC.